What follows describes a single TCR beta chain. Its antigen is still unknown. These data originate in a study of human CD8 memory T cell subsets. Study conclusions and caveats: Stem-like memory T cell repertoires seemed more diverse than precursor exhausted ones by Chao1 estimates. In contrast to effector memory cells, stem-like memory and precursor exhausted T cells had similarly high diversity. T cell repertoires from the stem-like memory and precursor exhausted subsets showed minimal mutual overlap.

Libraries for TCR beta were constructed using UMI-labeled 5' RACE. TCRdb reanalyzed the 5' RACE reads and collapses them to one entry per CDR3 protein, without DNA. The sample holds some 7,000 distinct CDR3 sequences. In germline, CDR1 is LGHNA, CDR2 YNFKEQ. The CDR3 runs 12 residues. The rearrangement links TRBV4-2 to TRBJ2-1. The sequence was collected from a human donor in good health. Sample: CD8+ T cells from PBMCs. CDR3 amino acids: CASSQGLGEQFF.